What follows is one T cell receptor beta chain and its context. These data are taken from a study of blood T cell repertoires in COVID-19. Study information: Sites across the United States, Italy and Spain contributed samples from acute and convalescent COVID-19.

Profiling relied on immunoSEQ multiplex PCR, and the TCRdb table lists in-frame clones only, not all of them. The repertoire holds some 490,000 clones, 75% to 90% seen once, with approximately 8.3% in the top ten. The CDR3 runs to 14 residues. Germline-derived CDR1 and CDR2 are LNHDA and SQIVND (reference sequence). Trimming removed 9 bases at V and 3 bases at J, with 15 bases between. Sequencing used PBMCs or T cells enriched from blood (not recorded which). This chain uses TRBV19 with TRBJ2-1; D possibly corresponds to TRBD1 (5 bases). This receptor was obtained from a woman aged 60-75 years who had recovered from COVID-19. CDR3 in DNA: TGTGCCAGCAACAAGGGGTCGGGCTACAATGAGCAGTTCTTC. It encodes CASNKGSGYNEQFF. Full variable domain (missing parts from reference TRBV19 and TRBJ2-1): DGGITQSPKYLFRKEGQNVTLSCEQNLNHDAMYWYRQDPGQGLRLIYYSQIVNDFQKGDIAEGYSVSREKKESFPLTVTSAQKNPTAFYLCASNKGSGYNEQFFGPGTRLTVL.